A single T cell receptor beta chain is shown here with its context. This sample stems from a study of cytomegalovirus exposure and HLA in healthy donors. The study ran its PCR with 60 Vbeta and 13 Jbeta primers. The method was immunoSEQ multiplex PCR; TCRdb's version includes in-frame clones alone and lacks a portion of them. The repertoire consists of approximately 100,000 clones, with around 60% occurring once and the leading ten covering around 2.5%. Germline values: CDR1 SQVTM, CDR2 ANQGSEA. With 7 bases removed from V and 7 bases from J, the gap between germline ends came to 22 bases. The length of the CDR3 is 14 residues.

Sequencing used PBMCs. This chain joins TRBV29-1 and TRBJ1-2, with D possibly matching TRBD1 (5 bases). The TCR sequence derives from a human donor in good health. DNA of the CDR3: TGCAGCGCAGCCTCACAGGTAGCAGTGGGTGGCTACACCTTC. Translated: CSAASQVAVGGYTF.